This T cell receptor (beta chain) emerged from a study of identical twins. The cDNA had a unique molecular identifier and a template-switch universal primer site. Each CDR3 protein gets one entry after TCRdb re-called the 5' RACE reads with MiXCR. The sample has approximately 220,000 distinct CDR3 sequences; around 8.1% are singletons. This CDR3 comprises 16 residues. The V gene's germline CDR1 is SGHAT and CDR2 FQNNGV. Trimming at V came to 5 bases and at J to 0 bases, leaving 6 bases not matched to a gene. Turning to this clonotype: What it binds is unknown.

Points from the study as a whole: Whereas memory repertoires showed no such difference, abundant cord blood beta clonotypes carried fewer insertions. Out-of-frame TCR alpha sharing in monozygotic twins exceeded recombination model predictions.

The sample was also reused in another study, on yellow fever vaccine responses in identical twins.

The clonotype was recovered from a woman aged 18-35 years in good health. What was sequenced was memory (CD45RO+) T cells sorted from blood. The V and J genes are TRBV11-2 and TRBJ1-1, with 10 positions matching TRBD1. In DNA form, the CDR3 reads TGTGCCAGCAGCCAATGGACAGGGGGAATGAACACTGAAGCTTTCTTT. This codes for CASSQWTGGMNTEAFF.